The 14 T cell receptor beta chains below come from one sample, sequenced in a study of metastatic and nonmetastatic thyroid tumors. TCRdb reanalyzed the PCR reads with MiXCR. The sample consists of approximately 70,000 clones, 18% of them appearing once. Ahead of thyroid surgery, no patient had received treatment of any kind. Sequencing was carried out using blood. Receptors were obtained from a female donor with papillary thyroid cancer or a benign thyroid nodule (not recorded which). Some clones in this sample may be carry-over from other donors' samples.

In its sample, this clone was seen many times. The chain carries TRBV6-2 or TRBV6-3 and TRBJ2-7; no reliable D call. Germline V CDR1 and CDR2: MNHEY, SVGEGT. This CDR3 has 16 amino acids. V was pared by 0 bases and J by 3 bases, with 15 bases between. The CDR3 loop is CASSYSTNTANYEQYF. The CDR3 DNA reads TGTGCCAGCAGTTACTCGACGAATACAGCCAACTACGAGCAGTACTTC.

This clone was picked up many times. The chain links TRBV10-3 to TRBJ1-5; 8 nucleotides agree with TRBD1. Trimming took 7 bases from V and 6 from J; bases not matched to a gene: 8. In germline, CDR1 is ENHRY, CDR2 SYGVKD. This CDR3 has 14 amino acids. CDR3 DNA: TGTGCCATCATCCGTGCAGGGGGCAGTCAGCCCCAGCATTTT. Amino acid sequence: CAIIRAGGSQPQHF.

This clone was recorded many times. The chain links TRBV7-6 to TRBJ2-5, with D possibly being TRBD1 (5 bases). V lost 1 base, J lost 2 bases, and 11 bases lay in between. Looked up from germline, CDR1 is SGHVS and CDR2 is FNYEAQ. This CDR3 is built from 15 residues. The CDR3 sequence: CASSLVSGQQETQYF. DNA for the CDR3: TGTGCCAGCAGCTTAGTGTCAGGACAACAAGAGACCCAGTACTTC. Together with reference TRBV7-6 and TRBJ2-5, the CDR3 gives the full variable domain: GAGVSQSPRYKVTKRGQDVALRCDPISGHVSLYWYRQALGQGPEFLTYFNYEAQQDKSGLPNDRFSAERPEGSISTLTIQRTEQRDSAMYRCASSLVSGQQETQYFGPGTRLLVL.

This clone was seen many times. The rearrangement joins TRBV20-1 to TRBJ2-1; 9 nucleotides line up with TRBD2. Trimming at V came to 8 bases and at J to 6 bases, leaving 8 bases not matched to a gene. This CDR3 is built from 13 residues. The germline V gene encodes CDR1 DFQATT and CDR2 SNEGSKA (reference sequence). This chain's CDR3 is CSPTSGSSNEQFF. DNA for the CDR3: TGCAGTCCCACTAGCGGGTCGTCCAATGAGCAGTTCTTC.

This clone showed up many times. V usage is TRBV20-1 and J usage is TRBJ1-5; D might be TRBD1 (5 bases). Trimming took off 5 bases at V and 4 bases at J, with 6 bases between the two ends. The germline V gene has CDR1 DFQATT and CDR2 SNEGSKA (reference sequence). The CDR3 runs 11 residues. The CDR3: CSAGQNQPQHF. CDR3 nucleotides: TGCAGTGCTGGACAAAATCAGCCCCAGCATTTT.

This clone was detected many times. The rearrangement uses TRBV28 and TRBJ2-7; D possibly corresponds to TRBD2 (7 bases). CDR1 and CDR2 (germline): MDHEN, SYDVKM. The CDR3 extends over 16 amino acids. V was pared by 8 bases and J by 6 bases, with 26 bases between. The CDR3 is CASDWGGAVGFSEQYF. CDR3 sequence (DNA): TGTGCCAGCGACTGGGGGGGGGCCGTGGGGTTTTCCGAGCAGTACTTC. The full variable domain, completed using reference TRBV28 and TRBJ2-7, is DVKVTQSSRYLVKRTGEKVFLECVQDMDHENMFWYRQDPGLGLRLIYFSYDVKMKEKGDIPEGYSVSREKKERFSLILESASTNQTSMYLCASDWGGAVGFSEQYFGPGTRLTVT.

In this sample, this clone turned up many times. The rearrangement joins TRBV30 to TRBJ2-7, with D unclear. The CDR3 consists of 13 residues. Trimming stripped 2 bases from V and 7 bases from J, with 15 bases between. Germline V gene data show CDR1 as GTSNPN and CDR2 as SVGIG (reference sequence). CDR3 DNA: TGTGCCTGGAGTAAGACCGGGCCCGGGGAGCAGTACTTC. This sequence encodes CAWSKTGPGEQYF.

This clone was found many times. The chain combines TRBV11-2 with TRBJ2-1; TRBD1 agrees at 7 bases. Germline assignment: CDR1 SGHAT and CDR2 FQNNGV. V was pared by 2 bases and J by 4 bases, with 8 bases of the junction left unmatched. The CDR3 spans 16 residues. The CDR3 region is CASSLLPGTDYNEQFF. In DNA, the CDR3 is TGTGCCAGCAGCTTACTTCCGGGGACAGATTACAATGAGCAGTTCTTC.

This clone was recorded many times. The chain joins TRBV4-1 to TRBJ2-7; TRBD2 might be the D (6 bases). This CDR3 spans 14 amino acids. V lost 4 bases and J 4 bases, leaving 14 bases between the germline ends. CDR1 is MGHRA, CDR2 YSYEKL, per germline. This CDR3 is CASSRAGPTYEQYF. The DNA for the CDR3 is TGCGCCAGCAGCCGAGCGGGCCCGACGTACGAGCAGTACTTC.

The chain couples TRBV28 to TRBJ1-3; possible D gene TRBD1, 5 bases. Germline assignment: CDR1 MDHEN and CDR2 SYDVKM. V dropped 8 bases and J dropped 0 bases, with 17 bases sitting between them. This CDR3 has 16 residues. This chain's CDR3 is CASRGRDGNSGNTIYF. CDR3 DNA sequence: TGTGCCAGCCGGGGCCGGGACGGTAACTCTGGAAACACCATATATTTT.

The chain is built from TRBV7-2 and TRBJ1-3; the D gene is possibly TRBD1 (6 bases). The ends were cut back, 8 bases at V and 2 bases at J, with 13 bases in the middle. Germline assignment: CDR1 SGHTA and CDR2 FQGNSA. This CDR3 is 14 amino acids long. DNA of the CDR3: TGTGCCAGCGCCTTCAGACAGGCTGGAAACACCATATATTTT. Translation gives CASAFRQAGNTIYF.

This clone was seen at least ten times. V is TRBV20-1 and J is TRBJ1-1; 7 nucleotides align to TRBD1. Trimming at V came to 6 bases and at J to 0 bases, leaving 19 bases not matched to a gene. Germline V gene sequence: CDR1 DFQATT, CDR2 SNEGSKA (reference sequence). The CDR3 is 18 residues long. The CDR3 spells CSAKGTDSRLPLNTEAFF. The CDR3 coding sequence is TGCAGTGCCAAAGGGACAGATAGCCGCTTGCCTTTGAACACTGAAGCTTTCTTT.

This clone was seen at least ten times. This chain links TRBV11-1 with TRBJ1-3; TRBD1 is a possible D gene (5 bases). Germline V lookup: CDR1 SGHAT, CDR2 FQDESV (reference sequence). Trimming took 5 bases from V and 1 from J, leaving 15 bases between them. This CDR3 has 16 residues. CDR3 coding DNA: TGTGCCAGCAGCGAGGGACCCTCAGGGTCTGGAAACACCATATATTTT. This translates into CASSEGPSGSGNTIYF.

This chain joins TRBV30 and TRBJ2-7; no reliable D call. V lost 0 bases to trimming and J lost 7 bases, with 7 bases between them. The germline CDR1 and CDR2 sequences are GTSNPN and SVGIG (reference sequence). This CDR3 is built from 11 residues. For the CDR3, the DNA is TGTGCCTGGAGTGTATTGAGGGAGCAGTACTTC. Translation gives CAWSVLREQYF.